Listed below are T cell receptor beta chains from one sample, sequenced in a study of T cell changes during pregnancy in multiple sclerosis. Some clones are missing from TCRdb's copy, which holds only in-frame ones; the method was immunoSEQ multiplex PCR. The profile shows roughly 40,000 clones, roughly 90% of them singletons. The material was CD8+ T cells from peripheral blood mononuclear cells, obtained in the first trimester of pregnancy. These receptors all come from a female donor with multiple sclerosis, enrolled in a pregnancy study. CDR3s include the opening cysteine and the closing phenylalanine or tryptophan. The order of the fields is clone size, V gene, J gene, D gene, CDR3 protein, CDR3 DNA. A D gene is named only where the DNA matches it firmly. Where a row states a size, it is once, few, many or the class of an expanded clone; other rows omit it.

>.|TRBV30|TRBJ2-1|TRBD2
CAWSYGGGDEQFF
TGTGCCTGGAGTTACGGGGGGGGAGATGAGCAGTTCTTC
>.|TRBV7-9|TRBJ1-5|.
CASSSPGQPQHF
TGTGCCAGCAGCTCCCCAGGGCAGCCCCAGCATTTT
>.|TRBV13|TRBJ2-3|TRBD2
CASSQCRPGREDTQYF
TGTGCCAGCAGCCAATGCCGACCCGGGAGGGAAGATACGCAGTATTTT
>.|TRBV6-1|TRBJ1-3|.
CASRTDRNTIYF
TGTGCCAGCAGAACGGACAGAAACACCATATATTTT
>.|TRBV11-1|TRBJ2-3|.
CASSLVGDTDTQYF
TGTGCCAGCAGCTTAGTTGGAGACACAGATACGCAGTATTTT
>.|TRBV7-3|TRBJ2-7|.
CASSLGGGGSYEQYF
TGTGCCAGCAGCTTAGGGGGCGGTGGGTCCTACGAGCAGTACTTC
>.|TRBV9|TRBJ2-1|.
CASSDPGEVQGGEQFF
TGTGCCAGCAGCGACCCAGGTGAAGTACAGGGCGGTGAGCAGTTCTTC
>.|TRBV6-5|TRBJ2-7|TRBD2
CASSPREGEQYF
TGTGCCAGCAGCCCCAGGGAGGGCGAGCAGTACTTC
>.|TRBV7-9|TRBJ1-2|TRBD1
CASSHNLGLDREGGYTF
TGTGCCAGCAGCCACAACTTGGGCCTTGACAGGGAAGGAGGCTACACCTTC
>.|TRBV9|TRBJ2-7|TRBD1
CASSTGTASYEQYF
TGTGCCAGCAGCACCGGGACAGCTTCCTACGAGCAGTACTTC
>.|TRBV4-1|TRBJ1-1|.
CASSQVAGDTEAFF
TGCGCCAGCAGCCAAGTGGCGGGGGACACTGAAGCTTTCTTT
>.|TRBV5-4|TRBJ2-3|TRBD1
CASSLAGTASTDTQYF
TGTGCCAGCAGCTTGGCGGGGACAGCTAGCACAGATACGCAGTATTTT
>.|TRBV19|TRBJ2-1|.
CASSIGTLSYGSYNEQFF
TGTGCCAGTAGTATAGGAACCCTGTCTTACGGCTCCTACAATGAGCAGTTCTTC
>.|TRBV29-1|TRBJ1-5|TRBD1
CSVRETGSDNQPQHF
TGCAGCGTCAGAGAGACAGGGTCTGACAATCAGCCCCAGCATTTT
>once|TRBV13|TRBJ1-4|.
CASSLRTAHNEKLFF
TGTGCCAGCAGCTTACGGACAGCCCATAATGAAAAACTGTTTTTT
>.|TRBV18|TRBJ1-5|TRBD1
CASSQDRENQPQHF
TGTGCCAGCTCACAGGACAGGGAAAATCAGCCCCAGCATTTT
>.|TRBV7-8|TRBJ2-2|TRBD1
CASFRDRTGELFF
TGTGCCAGCTTCCGGGACAGAACCGGGGAGCTGTTTTTT
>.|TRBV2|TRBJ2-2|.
CASSDSGNTGELFF
TGTGCCAGCAGTGACTCAGGCAACACCGGGGAGCTGTTTTTT
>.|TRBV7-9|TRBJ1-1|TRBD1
CASSRPTGMNTEAFF
TGTGCCAGCAGCCGCCCGACAGGGATGAACACTGAAGCTTTCTTT
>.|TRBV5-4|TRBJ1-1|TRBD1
CASSTGQGGTEAFF
TGTGCCAGCAGCACAGGACAGGGGGGGACTGAAGCTTTCTTT